This T cell receptor beta chain was recorded in a study of cytomegalovirus exposure and HLA in healthy donors. The protocol was immunoSEQ multiplex PCR, while the TCRdb copy is restricted to in-frame clones and leaves out a portion. The sample carries under 200,000 clones, 86% recorded once. V was pared by 2 bases and J by 0 bases, with 11 bases between. Germline lookup yields CDR1 SEHNR and CDR2 FQNEAQ (reference sequence). CDR3 length equals 16 residues. The chain carries TRBV7-9 and TRBJ1-3, with D hard to call. The receptor comes from a woman in her 30s in good health and CMV-seronegative. The sample comprised PBMCs. The CDR3 loop is CASSLSSSGSGNTIYF. CDR3 bases: TGTGCCAGCAGCTTAAGTTCCTCGGGCTCTGGAAACACCATATATTTT.